These T cell receptor beta chains were read from a single sample in a study of cytomegalovirus exposure and HLA in healthy donors. TCRdb's copy holds only in-frame clones and misses some; the assay was immunoSEQ multiplex PCR. The data show approximately 180,000 clones, 87% seen once. The specimen was PBMCs. These receptors all come from a girl under three years old in good health and CMV-seronegative. The CDR3 runs from the conserved cysteine through the conserved F or W. A D gene is named only where the DNA matches it firmly. Not every row has a clone size; where given, it reads once, few, many or a size class.

length: 12
size: NA
J: TRBJ2-7
V: TRBV7-9
D: NA
CDR3: CASSLTGYEQYF
DNA: TGTGCCAGCAGCCTCACAGGTTACGAGCAGTACTTC

length: 15
size: few
J: TRBJ2-2
V: TRBV5-1
D: NA
CDR3: CASRDRSLNTGELFF
DNA: TGCGCCAGCAGGGACAGATCGTTGAACACCGGGGAGCTGTTTTTT

length: 13
size: NA
J: TRBJ1-4
V: TRBV27
D: NA
CDR3: CASSLSANEKLFF
DNA: TGTGCCAGCAGTTTATCAGCGAATGAAAAACTGTTTTTT

length: 13
size: NA
J: TRBJ1-1
V: TRBV6-6
D: TRBD1
CDR3: CASSPGTGLGAFF
DNA: TGTGCCAGCAGTCCCGGGACAGGGTTGGGCGCTTTCTTT

length: 15
size: NA
J: TRBJ2-7
V: TRBV6-1
D: TRBD1
CDR3: CASSELDRAWVEQYF
DNA: TGTGCCAGCAGTGAACTGGACAGGGCGTGGGTCGAGCAGTACTTC

length: 15
size: NA
J: TRBJ2-5
V: TRBV7-3
D: NA
CDR3: CASSPTAGYQGTQYF
DNA: TGTGCCAGCAGCCCAACCGCAGGGTACCAAGGGACCCAGTACTTC

length: 14
size: NA
J: TRBJ2-7
V: TRBV4-2
D: NA
CDR3: CASGNGPIRERQYF
DNA: TGTGCCAGCGGAAATGGGCCTATTAGGGAGCGACAGTACTTC

length: 18
size: NA
J: TRBJ2-6
V: TRBV7-9
D: NA
CDR3: CASSLDGRRLSGANVLTF
DNA: TGTGCCAGCAGCTTAGATGGCAGGCGCCTCTCTGGGGCCAACGTCCTGACTTTC

length: 14
size: NA
J: TRBJ1-2
V: TRBV4-1
D: NA
CDR3: CASSRQQITYGYTF
DNA: TGCGCCAGCAGCCGACAGCAAATAACCTATGGCTACACCTTC

length: 14
size: NA
J: TRBJ1-2
V: TRBV9
D: NA
CDR3: CASSRPGTQNGYTF
DNA: TGTGCCAGCAGTCGACCCGGGACACAGAATGGCTACACCTTC

length: 14
size: NA
J: TRBJ1-2
V: TRBV30
D: TRBD1
CDR3: CAWSPGTGYYGYTF
DNA: TGTGCCTGGAGTCCTGGGACAGGGTACTATGGCTACACCTTC

length: 13
size: NA
J: TRBJ1-4
V: TRBV19
D: NA
CDR3: CASSIGFGEKLFF
DNA: TGTGCCAGTAGTATAGGGTTTGGCGAAAAACTGTTTTTT

length: 17
size: NA
J: TRBJ2-2
V: TRBV10-1
D: TRBD1
CDR3: CASSDDRAPPNTGELFF
DNA: TGCGCCAGCAGTGACGACAGGGCCCCACCGAACACCGGGGAGCTGTTTTTT

length: 14
size: NA
J: TRBJ2-1
V: TRBV30
D: NA
CDR3: CAWRGAGAYNEQFF
DNA: TGTGCCTGGAGGGGGGCAGGGGCCTACAATGAGCAGTTCTTC

length: 17
size: NA
J: TRBJ1-3
V: TRBV7-9
D: TRBD1
CDR3: CASTRQGAPSSGNTIYF
DNA: TGTGCCAGCACCAGACAGGGGGCCCCGAGCTCTGGAAACACCATATATTTT

length: 12
size: NA
J: TRBJ2-1
V: TRBV5-6
D: NA
CDR3: CASSLAVGEQFF
DNA: TGTGCCAGCAGCTTGGCCGTCGGGGAGCAGTTCTTC

length: 17
size: NA
J: TRBJ2-1
V: TRBV4-1
D: NA
CDR3: CASSPAPWAGTYNEQFF
DNA: TGCGCCAGCAGCCCCGCCCCATGGGCAGGGACCTACAATGAGCAGTTCTTC

length: 15
size: once
J: TRBJ1-2
V: TRBV7-9
D: NA
CDR3: CASSSRQADNYGHTF
DNA: TGTGCCAGCAGCTCTCGACAGGCCGACAACTATGGCCACACTTTC

length: 17
size: NA
J: TRBJ2-1
V: TRBV7-2
D: TRBD2
CDR3: CASSFLAGRGGYNEQFF
DNA: TGTGCCAGCAGCTTCCTAGCGGGAAGGGGGGGGTACAATGAGCAGTTCTTC

length: 12
size: few
J: TRBJ1-2
V: TRBV6-1
D: NA
CDR3: CASSVVAYGYTF
DNA: TGTGCCAGCAGCGTAGTCGCCTATGGCTACACCTTC

length: 15
size: NA
J: TRBJ2-1
V: TRBV10-3
D: TRBD2
CDR3: CAISDTSGGDNEQFF
DNA: TGTGCCATCAGTGATACTAGCGGGGGCGACAATGAGCAGTTCTTC

length: 13
size: once
J: TRBJ2-1
V: TRBV5-5
D: TRBD1
CDR3: CASSRTGGNEQFF
DNA: TGTGCCAGCAGCCGGACAGGGGGCAATGAGCAGTTCTTC

length: 13
size: NA
J: TRBJ1-5
V: TRBV6-1
D: NA
CDR3: CASTLSRDQPQHF
DNA: TGTGCCAGCACATTAAGTCGGGATCAGCCCCAGCATTTT

length: 15
size: NA
J: TRBJ2-3
V: TRBV7-9
D: NA
CDR3: CSSSLTGSGTDTQYF
DNA: TGTTCCAGCAGCTTAACCGGGAGTGGCACAGATACGCAGTATTTT

length: 17
size: NA
J: TRBJ2-3
V: TRBV27
D: TRBD1
CDR3: CASSINRGTFRTDTQYF
DNA: TGTGCCAGCAGCATTAACAGGGGAACTTTCCGCACAGATACGCAGTATTTT

length: 17
size: NA
J: TRBJ2-1
V: TRBV9
D: NA
CDR3: CASSVGQGWRSYNEQFF
DNA: TGTGCCAGCAGCGTAGGTCAGGGGTGGCGGTCCTACAATGAGCAGTTCTTC

length: 14
size: NA
J: TRBJ1-2
V: TRBV11-2
D: TRBD1
CDR3: CASSPTGRFYGYTF
DNA: TGTGCCAGCAGCCCGACAGGGAGATTCTATGGCTACACCTTC

length: 12
size: NA
J: TRBJ2-7
V: TRBV7-9
D: NA
CDR3: CASSAEGVEQYF
DNA: TGTGCCAGCAGCGCGGAAGGGGTAGAGCAGTACTTC

length: 15
size: NA
J: TRBJ2-5
V: TRBV5-6
D: NA
CDR3: CASSLLSGPQETQYF
DNA: TGTGCCAGCAGCTTGTTATCTGGGCCACAAGAGACCCAGTACTTC

length: 14
size: NA
J: TRBJ1-6
V: TRBV27
D: TRBD1
CDR3: CASSRTGYNSPLHF
DNA: TGTGCCAGCTCCAGGACAGGGTATAATTCACCCCTCCACTTT

length: 16
size: once
J: TRBJ2-3
V: TRBV18
D: TRBD2
CDR3: CASSPLQRENTDTQYF
DNA: TGTGCCAGCTCACCACTCCAGCGGGAAAACACAGATACGCAGTATTTT

length: 12
size: NA
J: TRBJ1-1
V: TRBV11-2
D: NA
CDR3: CASSLEGGEAFF
DNA: TGTGCCAGCAGCTTAGAGGGGGGGGAAGCTTTCTTT

length: 15
size: NA
J: TRBJ2-3
V: TRBV9
D: TRBD2
CDR3: CASSGSGSRTDTQYF
DNA: TGTGCCAGCAGCGGTAGCGGGAGCCGCACAGATACGCAGTATTTT

length: 15
size: once
J: TRBJ2-1
V: TRBV4-2
D: NA
CDR3: CASSQRGNSYNEQFF
DNA: TGTGCCAGCAGCCAACGAGGGAATTCCTACAATGAGCAGTTCTTC

length: 15
size: NA
J: TRBJ2-1
V: TRBV5-5
D: TRBD2
CDR3: CASSLIRGRANEQFF
DNA: TGTGCCAGCAGCTTGATTCGCGGGAGGGCTAATGAGCAGTTCTTC

length: 17
size: NA
J: TRBJ2-7
V: TRBV5-1
D: TRBD2
CDR3: CASSMGLAGGASNPPYF
DNA: TGCGCCAGCAGCATGGGACTAGCGGGAGGGGCCTCAAACCCCCCGTACTTC

length: 17
size: NA
J: TRBJ2-1
V: TRBV4-1
D: TRBD2
CDR3: CASSQGGLGEGLYEQFF
DNA: TGCGCCAGCAGCCAGGGGGGTCTCGGGGAGGGCCTCTATGAGCAGTTCTTC

length: 12
size: NA
J: TRBJ1-2
V: TRBV29-1
D: NA
CDR3: CSVQGRGYGYTF
DNA: TGCAGCGTTCAGGGGAGGGGCTATGGCTACACCTTC

length: 15
size: once
J: TRBJ2-7
V: TRBV11-2
D: NA
CDR3: CASSLELESSYEQYF
DNA: TGTGCCAGCAGCTTAGAATTGGAGAGCTCCTACGAGCAGTACTTC

length: 15
size: NA
J: TRBJ1-2
V: TRBV9
D: NA
CDR3: CASSVATGQHYGYTF
DNA: TGTGCCAGCAGCGTAGCTACCGGACAACACTATGGCTACACCTTC

length: 15
size: NA
J: TRBJ2-7
V: TRBV5-4
D: NA
CDR3: CASSPPGELSYEQYF
DNA: TGTGCCAGCAGCCCACCGGGTGAACTCTCCTACGAGCAGTACTTC

length: 14
size: NA
J: TRBJ2-3
V: TRBV9
D: TRBD2
CDR3: CASSVAGGADTQYF
DNA: TGTGCCAGCAGCGTGGCGGGGGGGGCAGATACGCAGTATTTT

length: 14
size: NA
J: TRBJ2-1
V: TRBV7-9
D: NA
CDR3: CASSIRDSHNEQFF
DNA: TGTGCCAGCAGCATCCGGGACTCCCACAATGAGCAGTTCTTC

length: 11
size: NA
J: TRBJ2-5
V: TRBV6-1
D: NA
CDR3: CASSESETQYF
DNA: TGTGCCAGCAGTGAATCGGAGACCCAGTACTTC

length: 13
size: NA
J: TRBJ2-5
V: TRBV4-1
D: NA
CDR3: CASSQVLQETQYF
DNA: TGCGCCAGCAGCCAGGTCCTACAAGAGACCCAGTACTTC

length: 14
size: NA
J: TRBJ2-2
V: TRBV11-3
D: NA
CDR3: CASSSDFDTGELFF
DNA: TGTGCCAGCAGCTCGGACTTCGACACCGGGGAGCTGTTTTTT

length: 18
size: NA
J: TRBJ2-1
V: TRBV4-1
D: NA
CDR3: CASSQGLAGLDSYNEQFF
DNA: TGCGCCAGCAGCCAAGGCCTCGCCGGACTCGACTCCTACAATGAGCAGTTCTTC

length: 17
size: NA
J: TRBJ2-7
V: TRBV6-1
D: TRBD2
CDR3: CASSARLSGGGLYEQYF
DNA: TGTGCCAGCAGTGCCCGTCTTAGCGGGGGAGGTTTATACGAGCAGTACTTC